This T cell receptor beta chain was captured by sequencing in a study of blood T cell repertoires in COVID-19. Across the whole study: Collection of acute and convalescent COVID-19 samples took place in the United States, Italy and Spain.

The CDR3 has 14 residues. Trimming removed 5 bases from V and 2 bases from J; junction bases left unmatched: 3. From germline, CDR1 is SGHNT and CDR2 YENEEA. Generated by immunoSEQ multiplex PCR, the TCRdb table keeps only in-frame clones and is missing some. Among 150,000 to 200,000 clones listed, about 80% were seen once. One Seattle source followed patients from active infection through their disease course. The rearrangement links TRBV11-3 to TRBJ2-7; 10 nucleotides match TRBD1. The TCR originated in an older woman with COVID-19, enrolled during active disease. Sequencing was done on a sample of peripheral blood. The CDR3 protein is CASSIGTGAYEQYF. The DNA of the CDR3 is TGTGCCAGCAGCATTGGGACAGGGGCCTACGAGCAGTACTTC.